The 26 T cell receptor beta chains presented below share a single source sample, sequenced in a study of blood T cell repertoires in COVID-19. Sequenced by immunoSEQ multiplex PCR; TCRdb stores in-frame clones only, minus some. This table holds some 64,000 clones, approximately 79% found once. The sequenced sample consisted of peripheral blood. The source is a man in his 60s with acute or convalescent COVID-19.

This clone came up a few times. The chain couples TRBV5-1 to TRBJ2-1; 10 positions match TRBD1. V dropped 4 bases and J dropped 6; count of bases not matched to a gene: 1. Germline assignment: CDR1 SGHRS and CDR2 YFSETQ. The CDR3 spans 13 residues. The CDR3 nucleotides read TGCGCCAGCAGCGGGACAGGGGTCAATGAGCAGTTCTTC. Amino acid sequence: CASSGTGVNEQFF. Drawing the rest from reference TRBV5-1 and TRBJ2-1, the complete variable domain is KAGVTQTPRYLIKTRGQQVTLSCSPISGHRSVSWYQQTPGQGLQFLFEYFSETQRNKGNFPGRFSGRQFSNSRSEMNVSTLELGDSALYLCASSGTGVNEQFFGPGTRLTVL.

The chain joins TRBV5-8 to TRBJ1-4, with D possibly being TRBD1 (5 bases). Germline V lookup: CDR1 SGHTS, CDR2 YDEGEE. V dropped 4 bases and J dropped 14 bases, with 15 bases sitting between them. CDR3 length equals 12 residues. As DNA, the CDR3 is TGTGCCAGCAGCCCTGGGAAGGGGATTCTGTTTTTT. Translating gives CASSPGKGILFF.

The table lists this clone with a count of one. The rearrangement links TRBV19 to TRBJ2-2; the match to TRBD2 covers 9 bases. This CDR3 spans 15 amino acids. Germline trimming cut 9 bases from V and 8 bases from J; bases unmatched to any gene: 13. The germline CDR1 and CDR2 sequences are LNHDA and SQIVND (reference sequence). The CDR3 nucleotides read TGTGCCAGCCAAAAGACTAGCGGACAATGGGGGGAGCTGTTTTTT. Translated, it gives CASQKTSGQWGELFF.

The chain joins TRBV24-1 to TRBJ2-1; 8 bases are shared with TRBD1. The CDR3 has 16 residues. With 2 bases clipped from V and 3 bases from J, the junction kept 5 bases outside the gene matches. CDR1 KGHDR and CDR2 SFDVKD come from the germline V gene. The CDR3 sequence: CATSDWTGLGYNEQFF. The CDR3 DNA follows: TGTGCCACCAGTGATTGGACAGGGCTGGGCTACAATGAGCAGTTCTTC.

The V and J genes are TRBV21-1 and TRBJ2-7; TRBD2, the table's D call, was not compared with the DNA. TRBV21-1 is a pseudogene locus. CDR3 length equals 16 residues. The CDR3 DNA reads as TGTGCCAGCAGCAAAAACGGGACTAGCGACTCCTACGAGCAGTACTTC. Amino acids: CASSKNGTSDSYEQYF.

CDR3 DNA: TGTGCCAGCAGCCACCGGGACATCTCTTTACGTCGGGAGACCCAGTACTTC. It translates to CASSHRDISLRRETQYF. This chain connects TRBV7-2 to TRBJ2-5; maybe TRBD1 (6 bases). The V and J ends lost 5 bases and 5 bases respectively, with 24 bases between them. CDR1 and CDR2 (germline): SGHTA, FQGNSA. The CDR3 loop spans 17 amino acids.

This chain connects TRBV24-1 to TRBJ2-1, with 11 nucleotides matching TRBD2. CDR3 size: 16 residues. CDR1 is KGHDR and CDR2 is SFDVKD in the germline V gene. V was clipped by 4 bases and J by 8 bases; unmatched bases: 9. CDR3 loop: CATSDASGRRIDEQFF. CDR3 nucleotide sequence: TGTGCCACCAGTGACGCTAGCGGGAGGCGGATAGATGAGCAGTTCTTC.

The V gene is TRBV5-4, the J gene TRBJ2-1, with 8 nucleotides matching TRBD2. The V and J ends lost 1 base and 8 bases, in that order; junction bases with no gene match: 5. In germline, CDR1 is SGHNT, CDR2 YYREEE (reference sequence). CDR3 length equals 14 residues. CDR3 nucleotide sequence: TGTGCCAGCAGCTTGTACAGCGGGAGCGATGAGCAGTTCTTC. Amino acids: CASSLYSGSDEQFF.

CDR3 nucleotide sequence: TGTGCCAGCTCACCAATGGGACAGGGGCATGGCTACACCTTC. Translating it yields CASSPMGQGHGYTF. The rearrangement uses TRBV18 and TRBJ1-2, with TRBD1 matching over 10 bases. CDR1 and CDR2 (germline): KGHSH, LQKENI. Trimming at V came to 2 bases and at J to 6 bases, leaving 3 bases not matched to a gene. The CDR3 is 14 amino acids.

This clone has only one observation. The chain couples TRBV4-2 to TRBJ1-4; D remains ambiguous. Per germline, CDR1 LGHNA and CDR2 YNFKEQ. CDR3 size: 16 residues. V was cut by 3 bases and J by 4 bases, with 15 bases left in between. The CDR3 loop reads CASSQKGGSYNEKLFF. For the CDR3, the DNA is TGTGCCAGCAGCCAGAAAGGAGGGTCCTATAATGAAAAACTGTTTTTT.

The J gene is TRBJ1-1, the V gene TRBV6-1, with 11 bases fitting TRBD1. After removal of 2 bases from V and 6 bases from J, the junction contained 2 bases not matched to a gene. CDR1 is MNHNS, CDR2 SASEGT, per germline. This CDR3 has 14 residues. The CDR3 nucleotides read TGTGCCAGCAGTGAACTGGGACAGGGGGCTGAAGCTTTCTTT. Translation: CASSELGQGAEAFF.

V and J are TRBV11-2 and TRBJ1-4; no definite D call. Trimming pared 2 bases from V and 0 bases from J, leaving 4 bases between. Looked up from germline, CDR1 is SGHAT and CDR2 is FQNNGV. The CDR3 covers 14 residues. The CDR3: CASSLTTTNEKLFF. CDR3 nucleotides: TGTGCCAGCAGCTTAACTACAACTAATGAAAAACTGTTTTTT.

The chain uses TRBV19 and TRBJ2-3, with a weak D call TRBD2 (5 bases). Germline V gene lookup returns CDR1 LNHDA and CDR2 SQIVND (reference sequence). This CDR3 has 15 residues. V lost 5 bases to trimming and J lost 2 bases, with 14 bases between them. In nucleotides, the CDR3 is TGTGCCAGTAGTCCCCTAGCTGAAACCACAGATACGCAGTATTTT. It translates to CASSPLAETTDTQYF.

The rearrangement links TRBV5-8 to TRBJ1-4; D gene unclear. The germline V gene encodes CDR1 SGHTS and CDR2 YDEGEE. V lost 5 bases, J lost 6 bases, and 17 bases lay in between. The CDR3 extends over 15 amino acids. CDR3 protein: CASSPVVGVDEKLFF. CDR3 in DNA: TGTGCCAGCAGTCCGGTAGTGGGAGTAGATGAAAAACTGTTTTTT.

The chain has TRBV2 and TRBJ1-1; possibly TRBD1 for D (5 bases). The CDR3 is made up of 11 amino acids. From germline, CDR1 is SNHLY and CDR2 FYNNEI. Trimming took off 6 bases at V and 10 bases at J, with 12 bases between the two ends. CDR3: CASSRTPGAFF. CDR3 nucleotide sequence: TGTGCCAGCAGCCGGACACCGGGAGCTTTCTTT.

The chain links TRBV27 to TRBJ2-7; 8 bases align to TRBD2. The CDR3 sequence is 19 residues long. The junction had 17 bases not matched to a gene; V was cut back by 4 bases and J by 0 bases. CDR1 is MNHEY, CDR2 SMNVEV, per germline (reference sequence). CDR3 nucleotide sequence: TGTGCCAGCAGTTCCCAGAGGGCGGGAGGTACCCTCAGCTCCTACGAGCAGTACTTC. Translation: CASSSQRAGGTLSSYEQYF.

This rearrangement joins TRBV2 to TRBJ2-7; 7 bases agree with TRBD1. There are 15 residues in the CDR3. V lost 2 bases to trimming and J lost 2 bases; unmatched junction nucleotides: 6. Looked up from germline, CDR1 is SNHLY and CDR2 is FYNNEI. CDR3 nucleotides: TGTGCCAGCAGTGAACTTAGGGGACAGACCTACGAGCAGTACTTC. Translation: CASSELRGQTYEQYF.

This clone was recorded a few times. The CDR3 sequence: CASSLSTRGPWHF. In nucleotides, the CDR3 is TGTGCCAGCAGTTTATCGACCAGGGGGCCGTGGCATTTT. This chain joins TRBV27 and TRBJ1-5; 8 nucleotides align to TRBD1. V shed 0 bases, J shed 15 bases, and the junction held 7 bases outside the gene matches. The germline gives CDR1 MNHEY, CDR2 SMNVEV (reference sequence). This CDR3 spans 13 amino acids.

This rearrangement joins TRBV6-5 to TRBJ2-7; 13 positions agree with TRBD2. The V and J ends lost 0 bases and 7 bases, in that order; junction bases with no gene match: 0. The CDR3 loop spans 14 amino acids. The germline V gene has CDR1 MNHEY and CDR2 SVGAGI. CDR3 protein: CASSYSTSGREQYF. The CDR3 coding sequence is TGTGCCAGCAGTTACTCGACTAGCGGGAGGGAGCAGTACTTC.

This clone was observed a single time. The chain uses TRBV18 and TRBJ1-1, with D possibly TRBD1 on 5 matching bases. The CDR3 loop spans 12 amino acids. CDR1 and CDR2 (germline): KGHSH, LQKENI. The V end was cut by 5 bases, the J end by 11 bases, with 15 bases between. The CDR3, as DNA: TGTGCCAGCTCATCATTGGGGCTGATGGCTTTCTTT. Amino acids: CASSSLGLMAFF.

V gene TRBV6-6 combines with J gene TRBJ1-2; D unclear. CDR3 size: 12 residues. From germline, CDR1 is MNHNY and CDR2 SVGAGI (reference sequence). V dropped 0 bases and J dropped 8 bases, with 7 bases sitting between them. CDR3 bases: TGTGCCAGCAGTTACTCGACTCGGGGCTACACCTTC. Its protein product is CASSYSTRGYTF.

This chain joins TRBV11-2 and TRBJ2-3, with D unresolved. V was shortened by 1 base and J by 1 base, with 6 bases between the two germline ends. In germline, CDR1 is SGHAT, CDR2 FQNNGV. The CDR3 spans 14 residues. The CDR3 region has the DNA TGTGCCAGCAGCTTAGTCAGTGGCACAGATACGCAGTATTTT. Its translation: CASSLVSGTDTQYF.

Details on this clone: The same CDR3 also results from other DNA sequences found in this sample. This chain joins TRBV5-5 and TRBJ2-7; D is perhaps TRBD2 (5 bases). This CDR3 is 13 amino acids long. From germline, CDR1 is SGHKS and CDR2 YYEKEE (reference sequence). The V end lost 2 bases, the J end lost 1 base, and 7 bases lay between the germline ends. The CDR3 DNA reads as TGTGCCAGCAGCTTCGGCGGGTCCTACGAGCAGTACTTC. Its translation: CASSFGGSYEQYF.

This chain links TRBV6-6 with TRBJ2-7; D is perhaps TRBD1 (6 bases). V lost 0 bases and J 4 bases, leaving 7 bases between the germline ends. CDR1 MNHNY and CDR2 SVGAGI come from the germline V gene (reference sequence). The CDR3 length is 13 residues. The CDR3 region has the DNA TGTGCCAGCAGTTACTCGGGGGCTTACGAGCAGTACTTC. Its translation: CASSYSGAYEQYF.

The CDR3 region has the DNA TGTGCCAGCAGCCAAGATGTCATAGGGACTAGCGGGGGCTACGAGCAGTACTTC. Protein sequence: CASSQDVIGTSGGYEQYF. The chain recombines TRBV3-1 (or the pseudogene TRBV3-2) with TRBJ2-7, with 14 bases lining up with TRBD2. J gave up 3 bases and V 0 bases, and 7 bases lay outside the gene matches. The germline CDR1 and CDR2 sequences are LGHDT and YNNKEL (reference sequence). The CDR3 is 18 residues long.

V is TRBV9 and J is TRBJ2-3; TRBD2 matches 12 bases. The junction had 4 bases not matched to a gene; V was cut back by 0 bases and J by 5 bases. The CDR3 loop spans 16 amino acids. Per the germline V gene, CDR1 is SGDLS and CDR2 is YYNGEE. The CDR3 DNA sequence: TGTGCCAGCAGCGTAGGCCTAGCGGGAGGGGGAGATACGCAGTATTTT. It specifies CASSVGLAGGGDTQYF.